This T cell receptor (beta chain) comes out of a study of OX40 agonist ivuxolimab in advanced cancers. Study-level background: Patients took ivuxolimab, an agonistic anti-OX40 (CD134) antibody. There were three patients with partial responses, one having hepatocellular carcinoma and two cutaneous melanoma. Study-wide results and caveats: Blood T cells, both CD4+ and CD8+, expanded clonally by week 6 at 0.1 to 3.0 mg/kg.

Germline values: CDR1 SGDLS, CDR2 YYNGEE. This CDR3 is built from 15 residues. The protocol was immunoSEQ multiplex PCR, while the TCRdb copy is restricted to in-frame clones and leaves out a portion. The sample shows just under 80,000 clones, about 91% of them seen only once. Patients were ineligible given autoimmune disease history or systemic immunosuppression. A remark on this clone: Its matching antigen is unknown.

The TCR was taken from an adult with an advanced solid tumor such as melanoma, head and neck, liver or kidney cancer. The chain combines TRBV9 with TRBJ2-5; 11 bases agree with TRBD2. The closer fit of TRBJ2-7 to the DNA end suggests the J call may be wrong. The material sequenced was CD4+ or CD8+ T cells sorted from blood, taken in a trial of the OX40 agonist ivuxolimab. CDR3: CASSQLAGGLGEQYF. The CDR3, as DNA: TGTGCCAGCAGCCAATTAGCGGGAGGGCTAGGCGAGCAGTACTTC.